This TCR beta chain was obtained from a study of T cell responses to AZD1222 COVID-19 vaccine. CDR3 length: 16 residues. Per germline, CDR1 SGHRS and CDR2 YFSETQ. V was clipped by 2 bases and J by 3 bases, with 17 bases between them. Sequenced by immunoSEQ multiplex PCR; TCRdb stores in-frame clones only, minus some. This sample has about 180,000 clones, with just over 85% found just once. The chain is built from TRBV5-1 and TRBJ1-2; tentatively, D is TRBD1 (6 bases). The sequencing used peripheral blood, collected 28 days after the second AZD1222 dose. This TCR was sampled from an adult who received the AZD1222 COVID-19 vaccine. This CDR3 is CASSFEGGRVDYGYTF. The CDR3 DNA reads TGCGCCAGCAGCTTCGAAGGGGGTCGGGTGGACTATGGCTACACCTTC.